This TCR beta chain was profiled in a study of CD8 T cells in ankylosing spondylitis. Study-level findings and limits: Blood of patients with ankylosing spondylitis appeared to be characterized by a TCR beta motif of roughly eight highly homologous variants. Disease-linked clones reportedly showed significant enrichment in matched ankylosing spondylitis synovial fluid.

To note about this clonotype: No antigen is known for it.

TCRdb independently ran MiXCR on the 5' RACE reads; one entry per CDR3 protein. The repertoire holds roughly 700,000 distinct CDR3 sequences, with under 20% as singletons. Looked up from germline, CDR1 is SEHNR and CDR2 is FQNEAQ (reference sequence). The V end was cut by 9 bases, the J end by 8 bases, with 22 bases between. The CDR3 has 14 amino acids. The TCR was taken from a male donor with ankylosing spondylitis. The sequencing input was blood, either unsorted or a sorted T cell fraction (not recorded which). V usage is TRBV7-9 and J usage is TRBJ1-2, with D possibly TRBD1 on 6 matching bases. The CDR3 nucleotides are TGTGCCAGGAGACCTTTATTCGGGACAAGAGGCTACACCTTC. This sequence encodes CARRPLFGTRGYTF.